This T cell receptor (beta chain) was sequenced for a study of CD8+ T cells in alopecia areata. The study's findings and limits: Scalp specimens additionally yield sequences from normal skin's resident alphabeta T cells.

V was pared by 3 bases and J by 0 bases, with 10 bases of the junction left unmatched. Germline V lookup: CDR1 SQVTM, CDR2 ANQGSEA. This CDR3 is built from 17 residues. Documented treatment: oral pan-JAK inhibitor, 5-10 mg twice daily. The authors extracted RNA and reverse transcribed it into cDNA as the sequencing template. Clones were read by immunoSEQ multiplex PCR, and TCRdb kept only the in-frame ones, dropping some. The sample holds approximately 160,000 clones; about 60% are singletons and the top ten take approximately 15%. This clone turned up a few times. The antigen remains undetermined. The chain links TRBV29-1 to TRBJ2-3; 9 bases are a match to TRBD2. Specimen: CD4+ T cells sorted from blood, collected at week 24, from a patient treated with tofacitinib. The sequence derives from a human donor with alopecia areata. The CDR3, as DNA: TGCAGCGTTGAGGACCCTCTGCTAGCGGGGAGCACAGATACGCAGTATTTT. Amino acids: CSVEDPLLAGSTDTQYF.